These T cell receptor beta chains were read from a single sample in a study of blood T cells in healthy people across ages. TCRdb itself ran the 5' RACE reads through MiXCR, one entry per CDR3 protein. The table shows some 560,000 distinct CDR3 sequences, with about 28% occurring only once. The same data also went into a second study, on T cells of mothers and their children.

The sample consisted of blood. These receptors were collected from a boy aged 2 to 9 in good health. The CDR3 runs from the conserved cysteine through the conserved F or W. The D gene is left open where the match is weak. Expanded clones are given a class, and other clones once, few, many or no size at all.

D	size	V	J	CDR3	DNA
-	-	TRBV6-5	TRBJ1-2	CASSYSGDSNYGYTF	TGTGCCAGCAGTTACTCGGGGGACTCCAACTATGGCTACACCTTC
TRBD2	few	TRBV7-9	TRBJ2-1	CASSLDGLAGLSSYNEQFF	TGTGCCAGCAGCTTAGACGGACTAGCGGGATTGAGCTCCTACAATGAGCAGTTCTTC
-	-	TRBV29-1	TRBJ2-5	CSVEFQGGSALRETQYF	TGCAGCGTCGAGTTCCAGGGAGGATCGGCTTTGAGAGAGACCCAGTACTTC
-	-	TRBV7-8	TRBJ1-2	CASSSPPGLELDGHTF	TGTGCCAGCAGCTCGCCCCCGGGGTTGGAACTCGATGGCCACACCTTC
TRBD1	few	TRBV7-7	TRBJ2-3	CASSHGQERDTQYF	TGTGCTAGCAGCCATGGACAGGAGAGGGATACGCAGTATTTT
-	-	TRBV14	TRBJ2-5	CASSPIQRQETQYF	TGTGCCAGCAGCCCGATACAACGTCAAGAGACCCAGTACTTC
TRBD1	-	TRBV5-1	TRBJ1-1	CASNLGTEDRAFF	TGCGCCAGCAACCTCGGGACAGAGGATCGAGCTTTCTTT
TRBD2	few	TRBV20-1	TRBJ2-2	CSAPSGGATTGELFF	TGCAGTGCTCCTAGCGGGGGGGCAACCACCGGGGAGCTGTTTTTT
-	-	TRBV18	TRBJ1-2	CARSPYNYGYTF	TGTGCCCGCTCACCCTATAACTATGGCTACACCTTC
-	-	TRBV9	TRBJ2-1	CASSVVAGASNNEQFF	TGTGCCAGCAGCGTAGTTGCCGGGGCCTCGAACAATGAGCAGTTCTTC
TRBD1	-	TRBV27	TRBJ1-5	CASSPRTGPYQPQHF	TGTGCCAGCAGTCCAAGGACAGGGCCCTATCAGCCCCAGCATTTT
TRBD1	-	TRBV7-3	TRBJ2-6	CAGSFPDRAGANVLTF	TGTGCCGGCAGCTTCCCGGACAGGGCCGGGGCCAACGTCCTGACTTTC
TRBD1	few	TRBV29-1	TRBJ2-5	CSVTPGTGGIETQYF	TGCAGCGTTACTCCCGGGACAGGGGGTATCGAGACCCAGTACTTC
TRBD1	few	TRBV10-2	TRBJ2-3	CASSEGQGAADTQYF	TGCGCCAGCAGTGAGGGACAGGGGGCTGCAGATACGCAGTATTTT
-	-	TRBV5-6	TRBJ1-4	CASSGGSLTGEKLFF	TGTGCCAGCAGCGGGGGATCCCTAACGGGGGAAAAACTGTTTTTT
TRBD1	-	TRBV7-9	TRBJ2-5	CASSPWDRETQYF	TGTGCCAGCAGCCCGTGGGACAGGGAGACCCAGTACTTC
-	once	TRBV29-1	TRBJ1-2	CSVDPQDYGYTF	TGCAGCGTCGACCCACAGGACTATGGCTACACCTTC
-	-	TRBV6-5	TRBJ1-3	CASSYLGVRVSGNTIYF	TGTGCCAGCAGTTACCTCGGGGTGCGGGTCTCTGGAAACACCATATATTTT
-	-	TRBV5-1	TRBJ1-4	CASRLGGSNEKLFF	TGCGCCAGCAGACTGGGAGGTAGTAATGAAAAACTGTTTTTT
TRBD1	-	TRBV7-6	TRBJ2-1	CAISGGPGQVHGEQFF	TGTGCCATCTCTGGTGGGCCGGGACAGGTCCACGGGGAGCAGTTCTTC
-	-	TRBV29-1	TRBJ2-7	CSVQDGTYEQYF	TGCAGCGTGCAGGACGGGACCTACGAGCAGTACTTC
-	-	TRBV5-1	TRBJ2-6	CASKSTVGANVLTF	TGCGCCAGCAAGTCGACAGTTGGGGCCAACGTCCTGACTTTC
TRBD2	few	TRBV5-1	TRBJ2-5	CASSGKRGAPQLLQETQYF	TGCGCCAGCAGCGGAAAGCGGGGGGCACCACAGTTACTCCAAGAGACCCAGTACTTC
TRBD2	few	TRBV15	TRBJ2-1	CATSRVSGGPDEQFF	TGTGCCACCAGCAGAGTATCGGGAGGGCCCGATGAGCAGTTCTTC
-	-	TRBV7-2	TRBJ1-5	CASSSQKAPGPQHF	TGTGCCAGCAGCTCCCAAAAGGCCCCAGGGCCCCAGCATTTT
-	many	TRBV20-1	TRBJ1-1	CSATPYEGPEAFF	TGCAGTGCTACCCCATACGAGGGCCCTGAAGCTTTCTTT
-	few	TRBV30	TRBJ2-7	CAWSVLGYGQYF	TGTGCCTGGAGTGTACTAGGTTACGGGCAGTACTTC
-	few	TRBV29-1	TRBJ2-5	CSVPHVPETQYF	TGCAGCGTGCCCCATGTCCCCGAGACCCAGTACTTC
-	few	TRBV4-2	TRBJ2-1	CASSQRLSAIYNEQFF	TGTGCCAGCAGCCAACGGTTGTCCGCTATCTACAATGAGCAGTTCTTC
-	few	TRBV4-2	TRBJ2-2	CASSQDIGRNTGELFF	TGTGCCAGCAGCCAAGATATAGGACGGAACACCGGGGAGCTGTTTTTT
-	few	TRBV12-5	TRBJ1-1	CASGLAGSWGRTEAFF	TGTGCTAGTGGTTTGGCGGGGTCCTGGGGGCGAACTGAAGCTTTCTTT
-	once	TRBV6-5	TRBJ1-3	CASSYSRTVGSGDTIYF	TGTGCCAGCAGTTATAGTCGGACAGTCGGCTCTGGAGACACCATATATTTT
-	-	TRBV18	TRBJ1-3	CASSTGNRSGNTIYF	TGTGCCAGCTCAACAGGGAATCGCTCTGGAAACACCATATATTTT
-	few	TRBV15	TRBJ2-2	CATSRRDEGGELFF	TGTGCCACCAGCAGGCGGGACGAGGGCGGGGAGCTGTTTTTT
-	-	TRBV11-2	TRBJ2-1	CASSLGLSSGNEQFF	TGTGCCAGCAGCTTAGGACTAAGTTCGGGGAATGAGCAGTTCTTC
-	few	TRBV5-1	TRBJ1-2	CASSTPSGPYGYTF	TGCGCCAGCAGCACTCCTTCAGGGCCCTATGGCTACACCTTC
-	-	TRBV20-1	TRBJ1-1	CSAGGRPEAFF	TGCAGTGCTGGGGGGAGGCCTGAAGCTTTCTTT
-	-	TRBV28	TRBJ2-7	CASSRQKLSYEQYF	TGTGCCAGCAGTCGGCAAAAGCTCTCCTACGAGCAGTACTTC
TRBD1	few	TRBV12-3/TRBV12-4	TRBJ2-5	CASSLADRVQTQYF	TGTGCCAGCAGTTTGGCGGACAGGGTACAGACCCAGTACTTC
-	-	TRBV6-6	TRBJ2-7	CASSYEGVSGSYEQYF	TGTGCCAGCAGTTACGAAGGGGTATCGGGCTCCTACGAGCAGTACTTC
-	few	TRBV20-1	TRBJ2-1	CSAHPPAVHYNEQFF	TGCAGTGCGCACCCACCAGCGGTCCACTACAATGAGCAGTTCTTC
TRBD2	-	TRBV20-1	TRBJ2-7	CSVLIGISGTVEQYF	TGCAGTGTTCTCATTGGGATAAGCGGGACGGTCGAGCAGTACTTC
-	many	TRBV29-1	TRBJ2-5	CSVDRHPGTQYF	TGCAGCGTTGACAGGCACCCGGGGACCCAGTACTTC
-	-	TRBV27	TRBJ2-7	CASNPGRRPYEQYF	TGTGCCAGCAATCCGGGGAGGCGACCCTACGAGCAGTACTTC
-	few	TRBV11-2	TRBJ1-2	CASSLEARVVDGYTF	TGTGCCAGCAGCTTAGAAGCCAGGGTGGTTGATGGCTACACCTTC
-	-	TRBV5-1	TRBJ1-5	CASSAGVNQPQHF	TGCGCCAGCAGCGCGGGGGTAAATCAGCCCCAGCATTTT
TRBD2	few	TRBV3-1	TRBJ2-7	CASSQGLSGGDIF	TGTGCCAGCAGCCAAGGACTATCGGGAGGAGATATCTTC
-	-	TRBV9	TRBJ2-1	CASSLLPGQNNEQFF	TGTGCCAGCAGCCTTCTTCCGGGACAAAACAATGAGCAGTTCTTC
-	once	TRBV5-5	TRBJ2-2	CASSLKVALGNTGKLFF	TGTGCCAGCAGCTTGAAGGTTGCTCTAGGGAACACCGGGAAGCTGTTTTTT
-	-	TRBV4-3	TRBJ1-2	CASSQDRQPNYGYTF	TGCGCCAGCAGCCAAGATCGACAGCCCAACTATGGCTACACCTTC
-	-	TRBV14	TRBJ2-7	CASSPSARPYEQYF	TGTGCCAGCAGCCCCTCGGCAAGGCCCTACGAGCAGTACTTC
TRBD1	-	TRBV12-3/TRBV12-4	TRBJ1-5	CASSLDRVRNQPQHF	TGTGCCAGCAGCCTGGACAGGGTTCGCAATCAGCCCCAGCATTTT
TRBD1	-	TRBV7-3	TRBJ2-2	CASSSSYSGQGASGELFF	TGTGCCAGCAGCTCCAGCTACTCGGGACAGGGGGCCTCCGGGGAGCTGTTTTTT
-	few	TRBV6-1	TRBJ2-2	CASKSQRTGELFF	TGTGCCAGCAAATCACAGCGCACCGGGGAGCTGTTTTTT
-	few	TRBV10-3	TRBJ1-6	CAISENGDSPLHF	TGTGCCATCAGCGAAAACGGGGATTCACCCCTCCACTTT
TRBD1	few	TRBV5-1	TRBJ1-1	CASSLTGVRPLSTEAFF	TGCGCCAGCAGCCTAACAGGGGTAAGGCCTTTGAGCACTGAAGCTTTCTTT
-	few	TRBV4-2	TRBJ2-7	CASSQGIGVYEQYF	TGTGCCAGCAGCCAAGGGATCGGCGTCTACGAGCAGTACTTC
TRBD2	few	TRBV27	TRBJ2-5	CASSSDSGLAGLIQETQYF	TGTGCCAGCAGTTCCGATTCCGGACTAGCGGGTTTAATCCAAGAGACCCAGTACTTC
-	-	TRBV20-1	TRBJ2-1	CSARDLSGGLYYNEQFF	TGCAGTGCTAGAGATCTCTCGGGTGGACTGTACTACAATGAGCAGTTCTTC
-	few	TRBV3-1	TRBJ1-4	CASSQTYRVEKLFF	TGTGCCAGCAGCCAAACCTACCGGGTCGAAAAACTGTTTTTT